This T cell receptor (beta chain) was retrieved from a study of T cell repertoires in cytomegalovirus infection. Study summary: An indication of both CMV infection and matching HLA type came from public TCR beta signatures.

This clonotype has ten or more counts. Its antigen remains unidentified. Broader study findings: Based on cumulative public TCR beta family frequency, carriers of CMV plus the relevant HLA were identified.

TCRdb re-analysed the reads in MiXCR, keeping a single row per CDR3 protein. The sample carries nearly 550,000 distinct CDR3 sequences, about 15% recorded once. This receptor was taken from a human donor in good health (CMV status not recorded). Some clones in this sample may be carry-over from other donors' samples. Sequencing was carried out using CD8+ T cells from PBMCs.

The CDR3 DNA reads TGTGCCAGCAGCTTAAAGGCGGAGACGCGTCGGACCGGGGAGCTGTTTTTT. Its protein product is CASSLKAETRRTGELFF. The rearrangement joins TRBV7-9 to TRBJ2-2, with D unresolved. Trimming left V 2 bases short and J 5 bases short, with 18 bases between. CDR1 is SEHNR and CDR2 is FQNEAQ in the germline V gene (reference sequence). This CDR3 is built from 17 residues.